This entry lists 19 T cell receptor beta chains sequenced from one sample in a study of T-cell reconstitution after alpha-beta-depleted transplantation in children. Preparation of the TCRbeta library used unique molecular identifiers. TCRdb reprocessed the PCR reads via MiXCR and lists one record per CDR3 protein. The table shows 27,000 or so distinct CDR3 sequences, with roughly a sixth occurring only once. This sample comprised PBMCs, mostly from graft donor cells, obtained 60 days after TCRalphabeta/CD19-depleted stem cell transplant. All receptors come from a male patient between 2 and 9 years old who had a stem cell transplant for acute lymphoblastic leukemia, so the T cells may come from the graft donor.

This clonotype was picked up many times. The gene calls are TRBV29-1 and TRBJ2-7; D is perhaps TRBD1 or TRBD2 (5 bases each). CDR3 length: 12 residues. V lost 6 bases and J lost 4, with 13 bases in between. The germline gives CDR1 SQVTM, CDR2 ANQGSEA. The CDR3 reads CSVTGTTYEQYF. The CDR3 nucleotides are TGCAGCGTAACCGGGACCACTTACGAGCAGTACTTC.

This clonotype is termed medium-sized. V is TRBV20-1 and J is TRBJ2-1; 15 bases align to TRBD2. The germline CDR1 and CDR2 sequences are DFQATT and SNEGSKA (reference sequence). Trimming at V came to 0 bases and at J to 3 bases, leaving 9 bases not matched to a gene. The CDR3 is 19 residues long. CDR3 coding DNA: TGCAGTGCTAGAGAAGAATTGGGACTAGCGGGGGGCCTCTACAATGAGCAGTTCTTC. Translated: CSAREELGLAGGLYNEQFF.

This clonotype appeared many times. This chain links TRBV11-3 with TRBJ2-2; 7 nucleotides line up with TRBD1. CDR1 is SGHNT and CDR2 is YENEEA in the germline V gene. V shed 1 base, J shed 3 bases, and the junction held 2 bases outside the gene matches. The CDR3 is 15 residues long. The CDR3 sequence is CASSLAGQYTGELFF. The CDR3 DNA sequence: TGTGCCAGCAGCTTAGCGGGACAGTACACCGGGGAGCTGTTTTTT.

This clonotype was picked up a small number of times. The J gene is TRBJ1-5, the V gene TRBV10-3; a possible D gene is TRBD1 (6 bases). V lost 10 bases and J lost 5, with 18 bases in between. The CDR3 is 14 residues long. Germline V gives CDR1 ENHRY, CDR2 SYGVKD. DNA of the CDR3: TGTGCCACAGGGACACCGGGTTTAGATCAGCCCCAGCATTTT. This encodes CATGTPGLDQPQHF.

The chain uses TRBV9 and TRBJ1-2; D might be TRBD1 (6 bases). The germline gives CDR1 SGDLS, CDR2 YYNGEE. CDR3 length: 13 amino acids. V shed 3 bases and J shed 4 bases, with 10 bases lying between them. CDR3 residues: CASSAGGGYGYTF. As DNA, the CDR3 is TGTGCCAGCAGCGCCGGAGGGGGCTATGGCTACACCTTC.

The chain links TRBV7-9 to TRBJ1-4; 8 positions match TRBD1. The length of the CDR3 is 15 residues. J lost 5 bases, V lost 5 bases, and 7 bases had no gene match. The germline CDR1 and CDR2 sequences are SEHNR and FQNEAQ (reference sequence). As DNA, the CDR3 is TGTGCCAGCAGCCCCGGGACAGGTTTGAATGAAAAACTGTTTTTT. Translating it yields CASSPGTGLNEKLFF.

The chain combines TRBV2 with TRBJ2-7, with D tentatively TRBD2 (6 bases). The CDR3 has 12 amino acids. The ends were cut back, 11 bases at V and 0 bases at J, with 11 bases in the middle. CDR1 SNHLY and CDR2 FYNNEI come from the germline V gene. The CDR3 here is CAGGKSSYEQYF. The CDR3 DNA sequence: TGTGCCGGGGGGAAAAGCTCCTACGAGCAGTACTTC.

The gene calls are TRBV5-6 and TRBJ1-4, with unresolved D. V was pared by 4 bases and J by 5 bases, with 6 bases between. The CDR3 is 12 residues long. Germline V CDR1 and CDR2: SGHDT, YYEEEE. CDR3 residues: CASSRVNEKLFF. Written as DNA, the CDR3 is TGTGCCAGCAGCCGGGTAAATGAAAAACTGTTTTTT.

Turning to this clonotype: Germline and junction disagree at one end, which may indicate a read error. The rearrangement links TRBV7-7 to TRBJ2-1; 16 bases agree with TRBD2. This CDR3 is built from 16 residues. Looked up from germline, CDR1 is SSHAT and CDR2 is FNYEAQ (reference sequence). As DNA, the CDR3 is TGTGCTAGCAGTTCCGGGACTAGCGGGGGGGCCAATGAGCAGTTCTTC. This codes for CASSSGTSGGANEQFF.

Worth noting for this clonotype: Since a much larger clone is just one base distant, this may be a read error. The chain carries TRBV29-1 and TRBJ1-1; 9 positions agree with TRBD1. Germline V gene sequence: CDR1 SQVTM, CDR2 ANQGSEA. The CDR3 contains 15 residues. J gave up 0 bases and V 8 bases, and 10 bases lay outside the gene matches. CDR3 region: CSPKGQGPVNTEAFF. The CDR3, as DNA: TGCAGCCCCAAGGGACAGGGCCCCGTGAACACTGAAGCTTTCTTT.

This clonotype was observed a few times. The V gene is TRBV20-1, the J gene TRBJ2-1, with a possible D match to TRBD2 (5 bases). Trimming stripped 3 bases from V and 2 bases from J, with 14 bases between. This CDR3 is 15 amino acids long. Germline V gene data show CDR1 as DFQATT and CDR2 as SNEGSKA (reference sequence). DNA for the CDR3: TGCAGTGCTAGTTCCAGCGGCACTACCTACAATGAGCAGTTCTTC. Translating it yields CSASSSGTTYNEQFF.

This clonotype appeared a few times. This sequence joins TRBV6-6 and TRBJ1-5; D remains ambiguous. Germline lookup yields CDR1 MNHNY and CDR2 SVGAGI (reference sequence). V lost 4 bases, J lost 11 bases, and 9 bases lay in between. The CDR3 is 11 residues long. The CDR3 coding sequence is TGTGCCAGCAGTTTAGGTGTAACCCAGCATTTT. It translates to CASSLGVTQHF.

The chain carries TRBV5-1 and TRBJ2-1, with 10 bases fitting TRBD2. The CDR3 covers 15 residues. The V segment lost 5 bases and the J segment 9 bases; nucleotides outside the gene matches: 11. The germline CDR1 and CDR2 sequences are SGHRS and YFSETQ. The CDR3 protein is CASSSSGSSLGEQFF. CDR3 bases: TGCGCCAGCAGTTCTAGCGGGAGCAGTTTGGGTGAGCAGTTCTTC.

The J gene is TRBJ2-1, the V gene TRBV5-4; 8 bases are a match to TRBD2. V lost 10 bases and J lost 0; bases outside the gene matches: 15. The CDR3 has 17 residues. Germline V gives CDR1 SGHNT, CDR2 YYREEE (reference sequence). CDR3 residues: CASTSGTRDSSYNEQFF. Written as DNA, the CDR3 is TGTGCCTCGACGTCCGGGACTAGAGATAGCTCCTACAATGAGCAGTTCTTC.

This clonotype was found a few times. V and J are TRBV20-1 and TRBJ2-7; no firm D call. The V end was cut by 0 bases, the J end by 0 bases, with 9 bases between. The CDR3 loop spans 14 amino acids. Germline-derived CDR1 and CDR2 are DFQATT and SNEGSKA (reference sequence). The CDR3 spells CSARDPLRSYEQYF. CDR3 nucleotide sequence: TGCAGTGCTAGAGATCCGCTGCGCTCCTACGAGCAGTACTTC.

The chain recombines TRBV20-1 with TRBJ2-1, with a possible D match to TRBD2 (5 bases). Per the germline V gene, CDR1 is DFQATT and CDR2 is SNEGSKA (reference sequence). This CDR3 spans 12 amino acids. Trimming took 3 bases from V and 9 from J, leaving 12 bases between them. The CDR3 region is CSASEGWSEQFF. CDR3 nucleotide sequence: TGCAGTGCTAGCGAGGGTTGGAGTGAGCAGTTCTTC.

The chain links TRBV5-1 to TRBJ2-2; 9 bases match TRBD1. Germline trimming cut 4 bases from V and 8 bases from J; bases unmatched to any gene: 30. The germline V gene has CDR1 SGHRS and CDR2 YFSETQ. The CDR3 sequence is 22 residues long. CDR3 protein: CASSLLGQGSTPFQDRPGELFF. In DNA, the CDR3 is TGCGCCAGCAGCCTCCTAGGACAGGGGAGTACCCCCTTCCAGGATCGACCGGGGGAGCTGTTTTTT.

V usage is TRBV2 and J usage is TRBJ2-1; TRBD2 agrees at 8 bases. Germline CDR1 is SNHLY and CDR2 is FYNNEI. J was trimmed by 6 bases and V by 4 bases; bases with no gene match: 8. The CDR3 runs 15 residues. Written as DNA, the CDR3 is TGTGCCAGCAGTGTCGCAGCGGGGGCCCCCAATGAGCAGTTCTTC. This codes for CASSVAAGAPNEQFF.

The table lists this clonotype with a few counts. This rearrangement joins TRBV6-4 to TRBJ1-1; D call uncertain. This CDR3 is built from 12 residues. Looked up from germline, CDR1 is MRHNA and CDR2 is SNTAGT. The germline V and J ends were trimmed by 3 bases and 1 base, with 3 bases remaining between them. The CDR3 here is CASSDTNTEAFF. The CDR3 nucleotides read TGTGCCAGCAGTGATACGAACACTGAAGCTTTCTTT.